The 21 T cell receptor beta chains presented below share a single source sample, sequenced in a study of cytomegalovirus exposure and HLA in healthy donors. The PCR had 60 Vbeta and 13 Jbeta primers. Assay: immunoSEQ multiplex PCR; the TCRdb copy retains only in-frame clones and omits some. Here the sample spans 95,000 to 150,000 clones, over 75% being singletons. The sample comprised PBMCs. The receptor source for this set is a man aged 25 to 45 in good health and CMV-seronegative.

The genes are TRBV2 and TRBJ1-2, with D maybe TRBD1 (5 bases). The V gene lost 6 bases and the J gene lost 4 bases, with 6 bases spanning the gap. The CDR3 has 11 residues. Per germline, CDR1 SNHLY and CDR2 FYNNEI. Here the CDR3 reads CASSRAYGYTF. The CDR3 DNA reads TGTGCCAGCAGCAGGGCCTATGGCTACACCTTC.

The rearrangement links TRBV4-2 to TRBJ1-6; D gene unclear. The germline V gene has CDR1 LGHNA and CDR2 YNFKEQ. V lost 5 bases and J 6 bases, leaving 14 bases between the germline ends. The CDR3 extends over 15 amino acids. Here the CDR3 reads CASSFNRDPNSPLHF. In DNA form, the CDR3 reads TGTGCCAGCAGCTTTAACCGGGATCCTAATTCACCCCTCCACTTT.

Here the CDR3 DNA reads TGTGCCAGCAGTTTCACAGGGGGAACTCCGGGGGAGCAGTACTTC. It yields the protein CASSFTGGTPGEQYF. The chain couples TRBV27 to TRBJ2-7; 8 bases line up with TRBD1. J was trimmed by 7 bases and V by 3 bases; bases with no gene match: 11. From germline, CDR1 is MNHEY and CDR2 SMNVEV (reference sequence). The CDR3 covers 15 residues.

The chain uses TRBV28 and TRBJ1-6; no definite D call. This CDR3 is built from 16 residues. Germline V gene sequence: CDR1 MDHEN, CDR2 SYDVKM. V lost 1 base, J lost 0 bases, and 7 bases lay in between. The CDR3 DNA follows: TGTGCCAGCAGTTTATTTCTTCTCTCCTATAATTCACCCCTCCACTTT. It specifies CASSLFLLSYNSPLHF.

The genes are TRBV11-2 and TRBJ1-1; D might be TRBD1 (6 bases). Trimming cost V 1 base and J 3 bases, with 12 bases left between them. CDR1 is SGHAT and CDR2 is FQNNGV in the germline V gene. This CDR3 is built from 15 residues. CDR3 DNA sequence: TGTGCCAGCAGCTTAGTTGGAACAGGGTACACTGAAGCTTTCTTT. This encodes CASSLVGTGYTEAFF.

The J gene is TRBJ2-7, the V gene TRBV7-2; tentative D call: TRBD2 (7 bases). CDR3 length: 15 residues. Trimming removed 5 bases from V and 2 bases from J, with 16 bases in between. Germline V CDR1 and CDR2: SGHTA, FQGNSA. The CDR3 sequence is CASSGGVGGTYEQYF. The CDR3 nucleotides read TGTGCCAGCAGCGGGGGGGTGGGGGGCACCTACGAGCAGTACTTC.

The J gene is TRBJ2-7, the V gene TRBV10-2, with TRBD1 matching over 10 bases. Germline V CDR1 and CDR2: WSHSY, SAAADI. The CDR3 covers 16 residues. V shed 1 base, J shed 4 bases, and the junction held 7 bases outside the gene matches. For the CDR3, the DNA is TGCGCCAGCAGTGAGTACAAAAGGGACAGGGGATACGAGCAGTACTTC. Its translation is CASSEYKRDRGYEQYF.

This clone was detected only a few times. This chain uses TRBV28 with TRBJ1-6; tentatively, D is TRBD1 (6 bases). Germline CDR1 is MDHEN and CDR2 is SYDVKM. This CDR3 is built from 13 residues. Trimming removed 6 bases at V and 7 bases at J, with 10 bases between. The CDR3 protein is CASSRQANSPLHF. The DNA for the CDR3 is TGTGCCAGCAGCCGACAGGCGAATTCACCCCTCCACTTT.

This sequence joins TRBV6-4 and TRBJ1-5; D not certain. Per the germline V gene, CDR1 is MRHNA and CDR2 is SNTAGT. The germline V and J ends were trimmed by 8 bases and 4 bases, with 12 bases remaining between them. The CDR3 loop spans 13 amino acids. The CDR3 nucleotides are TGTGCCAGCTGGACTGTCTCTAATCAGCCCCAGCATTTT. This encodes CASWTVSNQPQHF.

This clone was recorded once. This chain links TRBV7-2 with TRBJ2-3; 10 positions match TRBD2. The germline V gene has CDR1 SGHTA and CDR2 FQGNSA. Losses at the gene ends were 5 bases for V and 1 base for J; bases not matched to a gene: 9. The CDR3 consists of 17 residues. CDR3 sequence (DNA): TGTGCCAGCAGCCCTGTCAGTACTAGCGGGGGCACAGATACGCAGTATTTT. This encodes CASSPVSTSGGTDTQYF.

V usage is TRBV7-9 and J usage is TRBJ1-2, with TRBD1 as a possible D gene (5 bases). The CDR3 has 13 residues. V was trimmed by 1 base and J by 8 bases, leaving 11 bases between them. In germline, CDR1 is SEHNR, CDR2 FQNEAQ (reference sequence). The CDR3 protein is CASSLVGRQGYTF. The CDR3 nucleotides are TGTGCCAGCAGCTTAGTGGGGCGACAAGGCTACACCTTC.

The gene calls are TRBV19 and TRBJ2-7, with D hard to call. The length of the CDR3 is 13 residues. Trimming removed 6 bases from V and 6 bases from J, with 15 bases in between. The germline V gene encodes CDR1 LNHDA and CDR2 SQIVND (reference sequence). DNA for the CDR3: TGTGCCAGTAGCTTCTTAAACCTCGGCGAGCAGTACTTC. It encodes CASSFLNLGEQYF.

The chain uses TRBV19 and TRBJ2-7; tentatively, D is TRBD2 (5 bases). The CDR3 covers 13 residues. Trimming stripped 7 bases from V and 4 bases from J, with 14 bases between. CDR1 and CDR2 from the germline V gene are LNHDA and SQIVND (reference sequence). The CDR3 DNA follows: TGTGCCAGTACCCACCGAGGGAGTTACGAGCAGTACTTC. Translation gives CASTHRGSYEQYF.

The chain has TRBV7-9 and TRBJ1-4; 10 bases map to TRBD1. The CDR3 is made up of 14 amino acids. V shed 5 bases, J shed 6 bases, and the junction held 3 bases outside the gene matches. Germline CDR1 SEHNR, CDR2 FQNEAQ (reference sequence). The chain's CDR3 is CASSTGTGDEKLFF. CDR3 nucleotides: TGTGCCAGCAGCACCGGGACAGGGGATGAAAAACTGTTTTTT.

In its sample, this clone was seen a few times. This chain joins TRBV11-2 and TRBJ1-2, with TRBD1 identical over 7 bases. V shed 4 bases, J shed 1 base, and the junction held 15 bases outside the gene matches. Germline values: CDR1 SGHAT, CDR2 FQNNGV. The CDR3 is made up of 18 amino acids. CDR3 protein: CASSSLRDRKNFNYGYTF. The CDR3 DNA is TGTGCCAGCAGCTCGTTAAGGGACAGAAAAAACTTTAACTATGGCTACACCTTC.

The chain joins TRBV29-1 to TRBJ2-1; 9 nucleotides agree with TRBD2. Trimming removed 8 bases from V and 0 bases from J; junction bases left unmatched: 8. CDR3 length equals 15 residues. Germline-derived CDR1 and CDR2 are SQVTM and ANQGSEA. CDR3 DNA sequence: TGCAGCCCTGCGGGAGGGGACTCCTCCTACAATGAGCAGTTCTTC. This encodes CSPAGGDSSYNEQFF.

The CDR3 protein is CASSIAGLRRKTDTQYF. For the CDR3, the DNA is TGTGCCAGTAGTATAGCGGGACTCAGACGAAAGACCGATACGCAGTATTTT. V is TRBV19 and J is TRBJ2-3, with D perhaps TRBD2 (6 bases). The CDR3 covers 17 residues. Trimming shortened V by 1 base and J by 6 bases, and 20 bases separated the two germline ends. Germline V gene lookup returns CDR1 LNHDA and CDR2 SQIVND (reference sequence).

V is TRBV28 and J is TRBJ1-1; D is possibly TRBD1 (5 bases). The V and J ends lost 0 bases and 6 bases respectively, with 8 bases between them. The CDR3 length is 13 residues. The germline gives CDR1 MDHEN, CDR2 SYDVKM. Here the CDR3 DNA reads TGTGCCAGCAGTTTATGGCGGGGGTCTGAAGCTTTCTTT. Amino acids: CASSLWRGSEAFF. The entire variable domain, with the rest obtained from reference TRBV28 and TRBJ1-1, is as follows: DVKVTQSSRYLVKRTGEKVFLECVQDMDHENMFWYRQDPGLGLRLIYFSYDVKMKEKGDIPEGYSVSREKKERFSLILESASTNQTSMYLCASSLWRGSEAFFGQGTRLTVV.

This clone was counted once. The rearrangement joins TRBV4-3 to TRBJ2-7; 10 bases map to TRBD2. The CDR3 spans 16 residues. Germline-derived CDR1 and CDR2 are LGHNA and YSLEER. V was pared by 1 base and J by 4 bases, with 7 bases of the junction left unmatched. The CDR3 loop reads CASSQGLGAGGYEQYF. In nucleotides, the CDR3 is TGCGCCAGCAGCCAAGGGTTGGGAGCGGGGGGGTACGAGCAGTACTTC.

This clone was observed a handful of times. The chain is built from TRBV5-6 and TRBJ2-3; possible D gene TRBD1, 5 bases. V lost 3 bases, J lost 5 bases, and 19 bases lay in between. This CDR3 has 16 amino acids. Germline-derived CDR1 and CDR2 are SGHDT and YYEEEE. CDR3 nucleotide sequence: TGTGCCAGCAGCTGGGGTATAGGGGCTAGGGGAGATACGCAGTATTTT. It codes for CASSWGIGARGDTQYF.

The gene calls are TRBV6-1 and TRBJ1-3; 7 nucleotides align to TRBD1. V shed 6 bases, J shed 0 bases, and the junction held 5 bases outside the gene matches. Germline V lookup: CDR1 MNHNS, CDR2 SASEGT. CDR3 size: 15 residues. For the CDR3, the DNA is TGTGCCAGCAGAGGGACAGAAACCTCTGGAAACACCATATATTTT. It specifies CASRGTETSGNTIYF.